These T cell receptor beta chains were read from a single sample in a study of blood T cell repertoires in COVID-19. Measured with immunoSEQ multiplex PCR; TCRdb has only the in-frame clones, and not every one. The profile shows approximately 60,000 clones, roughly 75% of them singletons. Material: peripheral blood. Receptor source: a man in his sixties with COVID-19, enrolled during active disease. Both conserved end residues are part of each CDR3. D genes are given only for firm matches. The size entry is marked missing in some rows and otherwise reads once, few, many or a size class.

clone_size | j_call | d_call | cdr3_length | v_call | cdr3_nt | cdr3_aa
NA | TRBJ2-3 | TRBD2 | 14 | TRBV14 | TGTGCCAGCAGCCATCAGGGAGGGACAGATACGCAGTATTTT | CASSHQGGTDTQYF
once | TRBJ2-7 | TRBD2 | 14 | TRBV24-1 | TGTGCCACCAGTGAAGCGGGGGGGGTCGACGAGCAGTACTTC | CATSEAGGVDEQYF
NA | TRBJ2-2 | TRBD2 | 17 | TRBV5-4 | TGTGCCAGCAGCTTGAGGGTACTAGCGGGAGATGACGGGGAGCTGTTTTTT | CASSLRVLAGDDGELFF
NA | TRBJ1-1 | NA | 14 | TRBV6-1 | TGTGCCAGCAGTGAAACCCTCGTCGGGACTGAAGCTTTCTTT | CASSETLVGTEAFF
NA | TRBJ1-1 | TRBD1 | 12 | TRBV10-3 | TGTGCCATCCAGGACAGGGAGGTTGAAGCTTTCTTT | CAIQDREVEAFF
NA | TRBJ2-5 | TRBD1 | 14 | TRBV18 | TGTGCCAGCTCTTCCGACAGGGAAGGAGAGACCCAGTACTTC | CASSSDREGETQYF
NA | TRBJ2-5 | NA | 15 | TRBV11-2 | TGTGCCAGCAGCTTAGATCGAGGGCCTCAAGAGACCCAGTACTTC | CASSLDRGPQETQYF
NA | TRBJ2-1 | TRBD2 | 14 | TRBV10-3 | TGTGCCATCAGTGTAGCGGGAGCGCTCAATGAGCAGTTCTTC | CAISVAGALNEQFF
NA | TRBJ2-7 | NA | 13 | TRBV25-1 | TGTGCCAGCAGTGAGGGACTTCCCTACGAGCAGTACTTC | CASSEGLPYEQYF
NA | TRBJ2-1 | NA | 13 | TRBV9 | TGTGCCAGCAGCGTAGGGGACAACAATGAGCAGTTCTTC | CASSVGDNNEQFF